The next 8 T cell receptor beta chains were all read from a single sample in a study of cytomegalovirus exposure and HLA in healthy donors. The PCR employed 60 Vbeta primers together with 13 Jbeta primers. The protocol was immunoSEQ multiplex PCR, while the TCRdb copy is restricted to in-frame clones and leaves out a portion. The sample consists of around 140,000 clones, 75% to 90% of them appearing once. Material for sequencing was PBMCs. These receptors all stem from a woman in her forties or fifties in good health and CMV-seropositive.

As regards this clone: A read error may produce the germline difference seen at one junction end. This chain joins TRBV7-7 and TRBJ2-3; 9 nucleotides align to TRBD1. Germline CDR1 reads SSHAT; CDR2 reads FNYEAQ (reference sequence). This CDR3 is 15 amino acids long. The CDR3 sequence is CASSLGTGRTDTQYF. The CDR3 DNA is TGTGCTAGCAGCCTCGGGACAGGGAGGACAGATACGCAGTATTTT.

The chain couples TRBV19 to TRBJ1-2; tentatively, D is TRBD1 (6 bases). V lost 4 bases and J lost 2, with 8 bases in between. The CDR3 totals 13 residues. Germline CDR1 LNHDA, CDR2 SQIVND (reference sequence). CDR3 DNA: TGTGCCAGTAGTAGGGGGCGCAACTATGGCTACACCTTC. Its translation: CASSRGRNYGYTF.

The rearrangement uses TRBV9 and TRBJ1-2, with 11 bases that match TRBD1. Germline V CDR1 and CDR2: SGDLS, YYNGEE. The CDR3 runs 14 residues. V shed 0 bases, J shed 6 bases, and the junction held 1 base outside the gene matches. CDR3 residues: CASSVGTGGDGYTF. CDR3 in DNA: TGTGCCAGCAGCGTAGGGACAGGGGGCGATGGCTACACCTTC.

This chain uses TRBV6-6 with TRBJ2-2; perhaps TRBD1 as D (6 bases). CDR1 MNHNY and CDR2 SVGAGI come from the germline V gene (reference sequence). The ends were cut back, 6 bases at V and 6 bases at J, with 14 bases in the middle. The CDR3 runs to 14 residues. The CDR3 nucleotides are TGTGCCAGCAGCCAGGGGAATTCGGCCGGGGAGCTGTTTTTT. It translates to CASSQGNSAGELFF.

The CDR3 nucleotides are TGTGCCAGCAGCCCATCGGGGACAGGGCCTTATAGCAATCAGCCCCAGCATTTT. Amino acids: CASSPSGTGPYSNQPQHF. The V gene is TRBV28, the J gene TRBJ1-5, with 9 bases that match TRBD1. CDR3 size: 18 residues. Germline assignment: CDR1 MDHEN and CDR2 SYDVKM. With 6 bases clipped from V and 0 bases from J, the junction kept 12 bases outside the gene matches. Together with reference TRBV28 and TRBJ1-5, the CDR3 gives the full variable domain: DVKVTQSSRYLVKRTGEKVFLECVQDMDHENMFWYRQDPGLGLRLIYFSYDVKMKEKGDIPEGYSVSREKKERFSLILESASTNQTSMYLCASSPSGTGPYSNQPQHFGDGTRLSIL.

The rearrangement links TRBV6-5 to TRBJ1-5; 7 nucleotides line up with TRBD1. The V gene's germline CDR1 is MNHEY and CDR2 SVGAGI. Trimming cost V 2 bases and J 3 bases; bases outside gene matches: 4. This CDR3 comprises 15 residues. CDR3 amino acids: CASSYRGPDNQPQHF. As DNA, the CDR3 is TGTGCCAGCAGTTACAGGGGGCCGGACAATCAGCCCCAGCATTTT.

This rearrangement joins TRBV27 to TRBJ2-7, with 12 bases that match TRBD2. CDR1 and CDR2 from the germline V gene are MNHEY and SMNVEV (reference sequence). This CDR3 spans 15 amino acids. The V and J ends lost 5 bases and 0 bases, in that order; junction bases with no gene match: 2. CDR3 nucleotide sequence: TGTGCCAGCAGTCTAGCGGGAGGGAGCTCCTACGAGCAGTACTTC. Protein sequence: CASSLAGGSSYEQYF.

CDR3 region: CASSLAGTRRETQYF. DNA of the CDR3: TGTGCCAGCAGCTTAGCGGGAACTAGGAGAGAGACCCAGTACTTC. This chain connects TRBV7-9 to TRBJ2-5; possible D gene TRBD2, 5 bases. The CDR3 totals 15 residues. Trimming removed 0 bases at V and 4 bases at J, with 12 bases between. Germline V gene sequence: CDR1 SEHNR, CDR2 FQNEAQ (reference sequence).